These T cell receptor beta chains were read from a single sample in a study of vaccination effects on CD4 cells after COVID-19. These TCRs are of unknown antigen specificity. Clones were sequenced by immunoSEQ multiplex PCR, and TCRdb holds only the in-frame ones, with some missing. The data contain more than 35,000 clones, around 66% of them singletons. The material was CD4+ T cells from PBMCs cultured with a peptide pool, obtained before COVID-19 vaccination. Every receptor here comes from a human donor who had a prior SARS-CoV-2 infection. The CDR3 runs from the conserved cysteine through the conserved F or W. Fields, in order: D gene, clone size, V gene, J gene, CDR3 protein, CDR3 DNA. A D gene is named only where the DNA matches it firmly. Only part of the rows carry a size: once, few, many, or a class if the clone is expanded.

>NA|NA|TRBV2|TRBJ2-1
CASSEPTRSPGNEQFF
TGTGCCAGCAGTGAACCCACCCGGTCGCCTGGGAATGAGCAGTTCTTC
>NA|few|TRBV4-2|TRBJ1-6
CASSPVFPFKHSLNSPLHF
TGTGCCAGCAGCCCAGTATTCCCTTTTAAACATTCGCTTAATTCACCCCTCCACTTT
>TRBD1|NA|TRBV13|TRBJ2-1
CASSMDRGRRKGPLF
TGTGCCAGCAGCATGGACAGGGGGCGCCGAAAAGGTCCGCTCTTC
>TRBD1|few|TRBV5-4|TRBJ1-4
CASSSQGASNEKLFF
TGTGCCAGCAGCTCTCAGGGGGCCTCTAATGAAAAACTGTTTTTT
>NA|NA|TRBV20-1|TRBJ2-1
CSASTDTNEQFF
TGCAGTGCTAGTACGGACACTAATGAGCAGTTCTTC
>NA|NA|TRBV7-9|TRBJ2-2
CASSLRGENTGELFF
TGTGCCAGCAGCCTACGAGGGGAGAACACCGGGGAGCTGTTTTTT
>TRBD2|NA|TRBV11-3|TRBJ2-1
CASSTWTSGSSYNEQFF
TGTGCCAGCAGCACTTGGACTAGCGGGAGCTCCTACAATGAGCAGTTCTTC
>NA|few|TRBV5-1|TRBJ2-2
CASSLGATGELFF
TGCGCCAGCAGCTTGGGGGCCACCGGGGAGCTGTTTTTT
>NA|NA|TRBV19|TRBJ1-3
CASSIFNSGNTIYF
TGTGCCAGTAGTATATTTAACTCTGGAAACACCATATATTTT
>TRBD2|NA|TRBV11-2|TRBJ2-5
CASSLRRGLAGQETQYF
TGTGCCAGCAGCTTAAGGAGGGGACTAGCGGGACAAGAGACCCAGTACTTC
>TRBD2|NA|TRBV2|TRBJ2-3
CASSEAGLVSFDTQYF
TGTGCCAGCAGTGAAGCGGGACTAGTTTCGTTCGATACGCAGTATTTT
>NA|NA|TRBV27|TRBJ2-3
CASSLNRGTDTQYF
TGTGCCAGCAGTTTGAATAGGGGAACAGATACGCAGTATTTT
>TRBD1|NA|TRBV29-1|TRBJ1-1
CSASTRTGRTEAFF
TGCAGCGCCTCAACCAGGACAGGGAGAACTGAAGCTTTCTTT
>NA|few|TRBV3-1/TRBV3-2|TRBJ1-1
CASSPLIRVVWMNTEAFF
TGTGCCAGCAGCCCCTTAATTAGGGTCGTTTGGATGAACACTGAAGCTTTCTTT
>TRBD1|NA|TRBV29-1|TRBJ1-2
CSVEADREGYYGYTF
TGCAGCGTTGAAGCGGACAGGGAAGGGTACTATGGCTACACCTTC
>NA|NA|TRBV18|TRBJ2-6
CASSPPRDGSGANVLTF
TGTGCCAGCTCACCACCTAGAGACGGGTCTGGGGCCAACGTCCTGACTTTC
>NA|NA|TRBV3-1/TRBV3-2|TRBJ1-5
CASSPGGSSLQPQHF
TGTGCCAGCAGCCCCGGGGGATCAAGCCTTCAGCCCCAGCATTTT
>NA|NA|TRBV2|TRBJ1-1
CASSEQGRGTEAFF
TGTGCCAGCAGTGAACAGGGGAGGGGAACTGAAGCTTTCTTT
>TRBD1|NA|TRBV30|TRBJ1-2
CAWSWRGTGGYGYTF
TGTGCCTGGAGTTGGAGGGGGACAGGGGGATATGGCTACACCTTC
>TRBD1|NA|TRBV18|TRBJ2-5
CASSQPGQRETQYF
TGTGCCAGCTCACAGCCGGGACAGAGGGAGACCCAGTACTTC